The 23 T cell receptor beta chains below were found in one sample sequenced in a study of vaccination effects on CD4 cells after COVID-19. Clones were read by immunoSEQ multiplex PCR, and TCRdb kept only the in-frame ones, dropping some. The top ten clones hold under 14% of a sample with around 45,000 clones, about 80% of them seen once. For these receptors, no antigen is known. Using viral peptide pools, the ViraFEST assay grew out antigen-specific CD4+ T cells prior to sequencing. Researchers isolated CD4+ T cells once about eleven days of culture had elapsed. Nobody among the vaccine recipients had prior SARS-CoV-2 infection (nucleocapsid antibodies were negative). The sample was CD4+ T cells from PBMCs cultured with SARS-CoV-2 spike peptides, taken before COVID-19 vaccination. These receptor sequences come from a human donor who received a COVID-19 vaccine.

The genes are TRBV30 and TRBJ2-3; 9 bases are shared with TRBD2. Germline V gene lookup returns CDR1 GTSNPN and CDR2 SVGIG (reference sequence). V was clipped by 8 bases and J by 2 bases; unmatched bases: 14. This CDR3 contains 16 residues. The CDR3 loop is CAGGRRGGQDTDTQYF. CDR3 DNA sequence: TGTGCCGGTGGACGGCGGGGGGGCCAGGACACAGATACGCAGTATTTT.

The J gene is TRBJ2-5, the V gene TRBV5-1; D unclear. Germline values: CDR1 SGHRS, CDR2 YFSETQ. Trimming cost V 4 bases and J 1 base, with 11 bases left between them. This CDR3 spans 14 amino acids. In nucleotides, the CDR3 is TGCGCCAGCAGCCTGTTTACTACCCAAGAGACCCAGTACTTC. Its protein product is CASSLFTTQETQYF.

The rearrangement joins TRBV5-1 to TRBJ1-3; 7 bases fit TRBD1. V lost 2 bases, J lost 0 bases, and 11 bases stayed unmatched. There are 18 residues in the CDR3. Germline CDR1 is SGHRS and CDR2 is YFSETQ. The DNA of the CDR3 is TGCGCCAGCAGCTTAGGGGGCGGTTTTCCTAACTCTGGAAACACCATATATTTT. Encoded protein: CASSLGGGFPNSGNTIYF.

The V gene is TRBV3-1 (or the pseudogene TRBV3-2), the J gene TRBJ2-7, with D tentatively TRBD2 (5 bases). Trimming took 2 bases from V and 6 from J, leaving 17 bases between them. The germline V gene has CDR1 LGHDT and CDR2 YNNKEL (reference sequence). This CDR3 has 15 amino acids. CDR3 in DNA: TGTGCCAGCAGCCAAAATTTACCGGGGATGGGCGAGCAGTACGTC. As protein: CASSQNLPGMGEQYV.

V and J are TRBV6-2 or TRBV6-3 and TRBJ1-5, with a tentative D call TRBD1 (5 bases). V was pared by 5 bases and J by 4 bases, with 18 bases between. The length of the CDR3 is 16 residues. Germline CDR1 and CDR2: MNHEY and SVGEGT. CDR3 residues: CASSPTSRGINQPQHF. The CDR3 DNA follows: TGTGCCAGCAGTCCGACATCCCGGGGGATTAATCAGCCCCAGCATTTT.

This clone was counted only a few times. The CDR3 end shows no conserved phenylalanine or tryptophan, and so a read error is likely. The DNA is left out, because the CDR3 cannot be placed on it with certainty; the CDR3 is given as TCRdb lists it. The rearrangement joins TRBV12-3 or TRBV12-4 to TRBJ2-7; the DNA was not compared with TRBD2, the D call given in the table. The CDR3 numbers 10 amino acids, ends counted. CDR3 sequence reads: CASSLKSGFL.

The chain is built from TRBV7-3 and TRBJ2-3; 9 positions match TRBD2. This CDR3 has 16 amino acids. CDR1 is SGHTA, CDR2 FQGTGA, per germline. With V trimmed by 1 base and J by 0 bases, 2 bases remained unmatched. This chain's CDR3 is CASSLNSGGSTDTQYF. The CDR3 DNA follows: TGTGCCAGCAGCTTAAATAGCGGGGGAAGCACAGATACGCAGTATTTT.

The rearrangement joins TRBV19 to TRBJ2-4; 7 nucleotides align to TRBD2. V gave up 3 bases and J gave up 0 bases; unmatched junction bases: 17. Germline-derived CDR1 and CDR2 are LNHDA and SQIVND (reference sequence). The CDR3 has 20 residues. CDR3 DNA: TGTGCCAGTAGTATCCAGTTCGCCAGACTAGCTATAATAGCCAAAAACATTCAGTACTTC. As protein: CASSIQFARLAIIAKNIQYF.

Here the CDR3 reads CASSLIPGWVNTEAFF. CDR3 sequence (DNA): TGTGCCAGCAGCTTAATCCCAGGGTGGGTGAACACTGAAGCTTTCTTT. The chain uses TRBV7-2 and TRBJ1-1; weak D call: TRBD1 (5 bases). The CDR3 has 16 amino acids. V lost 2 bases, J lost 0 bases, and 13 bases lay in between. Germline lookup yields CDR1 SGHTA and CDR2 FQGNSA.

In its sample, this clone was seen a few times. J is TRBJ2-1 and V is TRBV5-6; 10 positions match TRBD2. V lost 0 bases and J lost 9; bases outside the gene matches: 9. CDR1 and CDR2 (germline): SGHDT, YYEEEE. The CDR3 runs 16 residues. The CDR3 bases are TGTGCCAGCAGCTTGGATGTAGCGGGGGGTCCGGTTGAGCAGTTCTTC. Protein: CASSLDVAGGPVEQFF.

This clone was seen only once. The DNA of the CDR3 is TGTGCCAGCAGTGACCCGAGGGGGTCTGATGTTGGCTACACCTTC. Translation: CASSDPRGSDVGYTF. The gene calls are TRBV25-1 and TRBJ1-2; perhaps TRBD1 as D (6 bases). This CDR3 has 15 residues. V was cut by 3 bases and J by 7 bases, with 18 bases left in between. Germline-derived CDR1 and CDR2 are MGHDK and SYGVNS.

This rearrangement joins TRBV5-1 to TRBJ2-1; 11 bases match TRBD2. The CDR3 extends over 15 amino acids. V shed 4 bases and J 6 bases; nucleotides not matched to a gene: 6. Germline CDR1 SGHRS, CDR2 YFSETQ. CDR3 sequence: CASSPLAGGPNEQFF. In nucleotides, the CDR3 is TGCGCCAGCAGCCCGTTAGCGGGGGGGCCCAATGAGCAGTTCTTC.

J is TRBJ1-1 and V is TRBV7-2; TRBD1 might be the D (5 bases). The length of the CDR3 is 13 residues. V shed 1 base and J shed 5 bases, with 8 bases lying between them. Germline values: CDR1 SGHTA, CDR2 FQGNSA. CDR3 region: CASSLVGVTEAFF. CDR3 coding DNA: TGTGCCAGCAGCTTAGTAGGGGTTACTGAAGCTTTCTTT.

The chain joins TRBV7-2 to TRBJ1-6; 8 nucleotides agree with TRBD1. Germline CDR1 and CDR2: SGHTA and FQGNSA. The CDR3 runs 16 residues. Trimming at V came to 5 bases and at J to 14 bases, leaving 17 bases not matched to a gene. CDR3 coding DNA: TGTGCCAGCAGCCCTCGGACAGGGATGGGCTTTCTGGCCCTCCACTTT. Its translation: CASSPRTGMGFLALHF.

The J gene is TRBJ1-1, the V gene TRBV4-1, with 9 bases that match TRBD1. Unmatched junction bases numbered 3, after V lost 4 bases and J lost 3 bases. The CDR3 has 14 amino acids. Germline CDR1 is MGHRA and CDR2 is YSYEKL. The CDR3 nucleotides are TGCGCCAGCAGCCGCGGACAGGGGTACACTGAAGCTTTCTTT. As protein: CASSRGQGYTEAFF.

The chain recombines TRBV15 with TRBJ1-1; D ambiguous. Germline lookup yields CDR1 LNHNV and CDR2 YYDKDF (reference sequence). The CDR3 has 14 amino acids. V was shortened by 0 bases and J by 1 base, with 6 bases between the two germline ends. CDR3 loop: CATSRELANTEAFF. The CDR3 coding sequence is TGTGCCACCAGCAGAGAACTGGCGAACACTGAAGCTTTCTTT.

This clone was seen a few times. The genes are TRBV9 and TRBJ2-1; 7 positions agree with TRBD1. The length of the CDR3 is 15 residues. V was clipped by 3 bases and J by 2 bases; unmatched bases: 5. CDR1 SGDLS and CDR2 YYNGEE come from the germline V gene. In DNA, the CDR3 is TGTGCCAGCAGCGGCGCCCAGGGGGCCTACAATGAGCAGTTCTTC. Encoded protein: CASSGAQGAYNEQFF.

This clone was counted only a few times. The rearrangement uses TRBV25-1 and TRBJ1-2; the D gene is possibly TRBD1 (6 bases). Germline CDR1 reads MGHDK; CDR2 reads SYGVNS. CDR3 length: 14 amino acids. Trimming removed 4 bases from V and 6 bases from J, with 15 bases in between. The CDR3 region is CASSGQASYHGYTF. The CDR3, as DNA: TGTGCCAGCAGTGGACAGGCATCTTACCATGGCTACACCTTC.

The rearrangement joins TRBV6-5 to TRBJ1-3; 7 bases match TRBD1. CDR1 MNHEY and CDR2 SVGAGI come from the germline V gene. The CDR3 has 15 amino acids. V gave up 5 bases and J gave up 2 bases; unmatched junction bases: 6. The CDR3 DNA follows: TGTGCCAGCAGTCGTCAAGGGGGCACTGGAAACACCATATATTTT. It specifies CASSRQGGTGNTIYF.

CDR3 protein: CASSRIATATNEKLFF. In DNA form, the CDR3 reads TGTGCCAGCAGTCGAATCGCTACGGCAACTAATGAAAAACTGTTTTTT. The V gene is TRBV6-6, the J gene TRBJ1-4; D gene uncertain. The CDR3 contains 16 residues. The V and J ends lost 5 bases and 0 bases respectively, with 13 bases between them. Germline loops: CDR1 MNHNY, CDR2 SVGAGI (reference sequence).

The chain uses TRBV5-1 and TRBJ1-2; D unresolved. This CDR3 region has 14 residues. The V end was cut by 4 bases, the J end by 1 base, with 11 bases between. Germline V CDR1 and CDR2: SGHRS, YFSETQ. The CDR3 is CASSPSYSNYGYTF. In DNA, the CDR3 is TGCGCCAGCAGCCCCTCGTACAGTAACTATGGCTACACCTTC.

The V and J genes are TRBV6-2 or TRBV6-3 and TRBJ1-4; D gene ambiguous. The CDR3 has 17 amino acids. Per the germline V gene, CDR1 is MNHEY and CDR2 is SVGEGT. V was cut by 2 bases and J by 6 bases, with 19 bases left in between. The CDR3 nucleotides are TGTGCCAGCAGTTACGTCCCGACCCGGCCGAGAGATGAAAAACTGTTTTTT. It is translated as CASSYVPTRPRDEKLFF.

This chain links TRBV28 with TRBJ1-6, with TRBD1 matching 7 bases. V lost 5 bases, J lost 10 bases, and 8 bases stayed unmatched. The germline gives CDR1 MDHEN, CDR2 SYDVKM. The CDR3 spans 14 residues. CDR3 sequence: CASSRDSLISPLHF. The DNA of the CDR3 is TGTGCCAGCAGTCGGGACAGCCTGATCTCACCCCTCCACTTT. The variable domain in full, completed from reference TRBV28 and TRBJ1-6, reads DVKVTQSSRYLVKRTGEKVFLECVQDMDHENMFWYRQDPGLGLRLIYFSYDVKMKEKGDIPEGYSVSREKKERFSLILESASTNQTSMYLCASSRDSLISPLHFGNGTRLTVT.